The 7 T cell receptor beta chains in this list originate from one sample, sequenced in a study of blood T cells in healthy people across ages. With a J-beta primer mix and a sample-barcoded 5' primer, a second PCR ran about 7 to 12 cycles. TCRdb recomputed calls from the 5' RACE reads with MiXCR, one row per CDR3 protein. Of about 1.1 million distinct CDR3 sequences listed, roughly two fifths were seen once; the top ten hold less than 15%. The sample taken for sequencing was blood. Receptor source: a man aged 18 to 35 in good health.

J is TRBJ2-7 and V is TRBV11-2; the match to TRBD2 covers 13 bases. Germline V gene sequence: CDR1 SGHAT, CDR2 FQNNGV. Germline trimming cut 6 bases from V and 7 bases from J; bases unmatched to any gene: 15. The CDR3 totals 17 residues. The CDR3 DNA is TGTGCCAGCAGTCGCGGACTAGCGGGGGCCCTCTACAATGAGCAGTACTTC. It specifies CASSRGLAGALYNEQYF.

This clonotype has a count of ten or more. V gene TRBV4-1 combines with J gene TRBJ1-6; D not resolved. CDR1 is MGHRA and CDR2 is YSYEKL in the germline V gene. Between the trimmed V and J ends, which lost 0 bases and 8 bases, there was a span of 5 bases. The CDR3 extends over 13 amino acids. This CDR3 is CASSQDGDSPLHF. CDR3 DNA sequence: TGCGCCAGCAGCCAAGATGGAGATTCACCCCTCCACTTT.

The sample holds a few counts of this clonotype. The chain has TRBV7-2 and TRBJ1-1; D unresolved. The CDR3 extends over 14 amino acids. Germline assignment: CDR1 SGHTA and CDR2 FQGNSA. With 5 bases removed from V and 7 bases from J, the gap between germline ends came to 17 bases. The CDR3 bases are TGTGCCAGCAGCCCCCGTACTGGTCCCTTTGAAGCTTTCTTT. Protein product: CASSPRTGPFEAFF.

CDR3 loop: CASTRSGWSNEKLFF. CDR3 bases: TGCGCCAGCACAAGATCCGGGTGGTCTAATGAAAAACTGTTTTTT. The rearrangement joins TRBV5-1 to TRBJ1-4; no clear D gene. Germline V gives CDR1 SGHRS, CDR2 YFSETQ. The V gene lost 6 bases and the J gene lost 3 bases, with 15 bases spanning the gap. The CDR3 totals 15 residues.

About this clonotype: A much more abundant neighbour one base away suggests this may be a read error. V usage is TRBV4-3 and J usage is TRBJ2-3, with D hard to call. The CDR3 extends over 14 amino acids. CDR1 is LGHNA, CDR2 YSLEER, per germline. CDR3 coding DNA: TGCGCCAGCGGCCAAGATTCCGTTACGGATACGCAGTATTTT. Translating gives CASGQDSVTDTQYF.

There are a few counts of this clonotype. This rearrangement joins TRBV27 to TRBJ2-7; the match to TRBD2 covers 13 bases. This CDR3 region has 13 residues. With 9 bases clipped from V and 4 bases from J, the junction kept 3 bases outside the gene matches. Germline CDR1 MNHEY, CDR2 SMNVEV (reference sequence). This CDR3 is CASGLAGDYEQYF. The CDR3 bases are TGTGCCAGTGGACTAGCGGGGGATTACGAGCAGTACTTC.

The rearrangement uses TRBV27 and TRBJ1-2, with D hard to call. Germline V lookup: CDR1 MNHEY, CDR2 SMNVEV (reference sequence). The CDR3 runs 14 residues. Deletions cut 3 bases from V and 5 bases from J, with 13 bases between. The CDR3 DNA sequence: TGTGCCAGCAGTTTCGGACTTTTCGGATATGGCTACACCTTC. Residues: CASSFGLFGYGYTF.